These 11 T cell receptor beta chains share one sample of origin, sequenced in a study of PD-1 blockade in classical Hodgkin lymphoma. Profiling relied on immunoSEQ multiplex PCR, and the TCRdb table lists in-frame clones only, not all of them. This sample has around 90,000 clones; roughly 78% occur once, and the top ten carry 9.4%. Time point reported: cycle 4 day 1 (C4D1), after less than 7 weeks of nivolumab. With no exception, relapse followed autologous stem cell transplantation in all patients, and brentuximab vedotin exposure varied. The sequences come from peripheral blood mononuclear cells (PBMCs), collected before the fourth cycle of nivolumab. These TCRs come from a human donor with classical Hodgkin lymphoma.

V and J are TRBV10-3 and TRBJ2-1, with TRBD1 matching 9 bases. The V gene's germline CDR1 is ENHRY and CDR2 SYGVKD. J lost 4 bases, V lost 6 bases, and 1 base had no gene match. This CDR3 is 13 amino acids long. The CDR3 loop reads CAISGTGYNEQFF. CDR3 nucleotide sequence: TGTGCCATCAGCGGGACAGGGTACAATGAGCAGTTCTTC.

This clone appeared a few times. DNA of the CDR3: TGTGCCAGTAGGACGTATGGACAGGACTATGGCTACACCTTC. Its translation: CASRTYGQDYGYTF. The gene calls are TRBV19 and TRBJ1-2; 7 bases match TRBD1. The CDR3 is 14 residues long. V shed 6 bases, J shed 3 bases, and the junction held 7 bases outside the gene matches. The V gene's germline CDR1 is LNHDA and CDR2 SQIVND (reference sequence). The variable domain in full, with the rest retrieved from reference TRBV19 and TRBJ1-2, is DGGITQSPKYLFRKEGQNVTLSCEQNLNHDAMYWYRQDPGQGLRLIYYSQIVNDFQKGDIAEGYSVSREKKESFPLTVTSAQKNPTAFYLCASRTYGQDYGYTFGSGTRLTVV.

This clone has at least ten counts. The chain's CDR3 is CASSYRDSPHGYTF. The CDR3 coding sequence is TGTGCCAGCAGCTACCGGGATAGCCCTCATGGCTACACCTTC. The chain links TRBV7-9 to TRBJ1-2; D call uncertain. Germline V gives CDR1 SEHNR, CDR2 FQNEAQ (reference sequence). V gave up 4 bases and J gave up 6 bases, with 15 bases separating them. CDR3 length equals 14 residues.

This clone was seen just once. This chain links TRBV6-5 with TRBJ2-7; no clear D gene. Germline CDR1 reads MNHEY; CDR2 reads SVGAGI. V dropped 2 bases and J dropped 3 bases, with 14 bases sitting between them. The CDR3 spans 15 residues. The CDR3 DNA is TGTGCCAGCAGTTACCTTGGTCAGGAGCTCTACGAGCAGTACTTC. Residues: CASSYLGQELYEQYF.

The chain links TRBV7-9 to TRBJ1-5; D might be TRBD1 (5 bases). Germline CDR1 and CDR2: SEHNR and FQNEAQ (reference sequence). The CDR3 runs 15 residues. V lost 6 bases to trimming and J lost 3 bases, with 15 bases between them. CDR3 in amino acids: CASSGPQGLNQPQHF. CDR3 bases: TGTGCCAGCAGTGGACCCCAGGGTCTCAATCAGCCCCAGCATTTT.

The chain carries TRBV7-2 and TRBJ2-1; TRBD2 matches at 7 bases. With 5 bases clipped from V and 1 base from J, the junction kept 5 bases outside the gene matches. Looked up from germline, CDR1 is SGHTA and CDR2 is FQGNSA. There are 15 residues in the CDR3. The CDR3 loop is CASSATSASYNEQFF. The CDR3, as DNA: TGTGCCAGCAGCGCCACTAGCGCGTCCTACAATGAGCAGTTCTTC.

The V gene is TRBV5-4, the J gene TRBJ2-3; 7 bases map to TRBD1. Trimming took 4 bases from V and 4 from J; bases not matched to a gene: 6. The CDR3 loop spans 14 amino acids. Germline-derived CDR1 and CDR2 are SGHNT and YYREEE (reference sequence). CDR3 residues: CASSVQGQADTQYF. In nucleotides, the CDR3 is TGTGCCAGCAGCGTACAGGGGCAGGCAGATACGCAGTATTTT.

This chain joins TRBV7-8 and TRBJ2-7; either TRBD1 or TRBD2 may supply D (5 bases each). This CDR3 has 15 amino acids. The V and J ends lost 3 bases and 4 bases respectively, with 16 bases between them. Germline CDR1 is SGHVS and CDR2 is FQNEAQ. The CDR3 sequence: CASSFRPGPEYEQYF. The CDR3 bases are TGTGCCAGCAGCTTTCGTCCGGGACCAGAGTACGAGCAGTACTTC. The complete variable domain, with remaining parts taken from reference TRBV7-8 and TRBJ2-7, reads GAGVSQSPRYKVAKRGQDVALRCDPISGHVSLFWYQQALGQGPEFLTYFQNEAQLDKSGLPSDRFFAERPEGSVSTLKIQRTQQEDSAVYLCASSFRPGPEYEQYFGPGTRLTVT.

The chain joins TRBV10-3 to TRBJ1-1, with unresolved D. This CDR3 has 17 amino acids. V gave up 6 bases and J gave up 3 bases, with 23 bases separating them. Germline CDR1 ENHRY, CDR2 SYGVKD. The CDR3 sequence: CAIRVRISGWMDTEAFF. Here the CDR3 DNA reads TGTGCCATCAGGGTACGTATCTCTGGCTGGATGGACACTGAAGCTTTCTTT.

The rearrangement links TRBV19 to TRBJ1-5; perhaps TRBD1 as D (5 bases). In germline, CDR1 is LNHDA, CDR2 SQIVND (reference sequence). V lost 4 bases and J lost 9, with 10 bases in between. The CDR3 loop spans 12 amino acids. The CDR3 loop is CASSTNRRPQHF. Written as DNA, the CDR3 is TGTGCCAGTAGTACCAACAGGCGGCCCCAGCATTTT.

The chain links TRBV2 to TRBJ2-5, with D perhaps matching TRBD2 (6 bases). Germline V gene data show CDR1 as SNHLY and CDR2 as FYNNEI. Trimming pared 3 bases from V and 2 bases from J, leaving 10 bases between. This CDR3 is 14 amino acids long. CDR3 in DNA: TGTGCCAGCAGTGATCTAGCGAGACAAGAGACCCAGTACTTC. Encoded protein: CASSDLARQETQYF.